Here is one T cell receptor beta chain with its context. Repertoires were generated with immunoSEQ multiplex PCR, while TCRdb's copy carries only in-frame clones and drops some. The sample includes fewer than 45,000 clones, 75% to 90% of them seen just once. The data are from a study of OX40 agonist ivuxolimab in advanced cancers. Study background: Every patient in dose escalation had hepatocellular carcinoma, melanoma, renal cell or head and neck cancer.

V was shortened by 1 base and J by 0 bases, with 11 bases between the two germline ends. Germline V gene lookup returns CDR1 SGHRS and CDR2 YFSETQ. This CDR3 is 15 amino acids long. V and J are TRBV5-1 and TRBJ2-7; perhaps TRBD1 as D (5 bases). The sample in question was CD4+ or CD8+ T cells sorted from blood, obtained in a trial of the OX40 agonist ivuxolimab. The sequence came from an adult with an advanced solid tumor such as melanoma, head and neck, liver or kidney cancer. The CDR3 is CASSLNPGPSYEQYF. The DNA for the CDR3 is TGCGCCAGCAGCTTGAATCCAGGGCCCTCCTACGAGCAGTACTTC. The whole variable domain, filled in from reference TRBV5-1 and TRBJ2-7, reads KAGVTQTPRYLIKTRGQQVTLSCSPISGHRSVSWYQQTPGQGLQFLFEYFSETQRNKGNFPGRFSGRQFSNSRSEMNVSTLELGDSALYLCASSLNPGPSYEQYFGPGTRLTVT.